These 14 T cell receptor beta chains were all obtained from the same sample, sequenced in a study of blood T cell repertoires in COVID-19. Here immunoSEQ multiplex PCR was the method, and the copy in TCRdb shows in-frame clones only, minus some. The table lists roughly 200,000 clones, about nine tenths of them singletons, with 0.5% to 0.6% in the top ten. Sequenced input: peripheral blood. These receptors came from a man aged 50 to 59 with acute or convalescent COVID-19.

This sequence joins TRBV6-6 and TRBJ1-5, with D possibly being TRBD1 (6 bases). Germline loops: CDR1 MNHNY, CDR2 SVGAGI (reference sequence). This CDR3 has 15 residues. Trimming stripped 2 bases from V and 6 bases from J, with 14 bases between. CDR3 bases: TGTGCCAGCAGTTACACCGGACAGTTGGGTCAGCCCCAGCATTTT. Protein: CASSYTGQLGQPQHF.

This chain joins TRBV10-3 and TRBJ2-3; 7 bases map to TRBD1. Looked up from germline, CDR1 is ENHRY and CDR2 is SYGVKD. With 6 bases clipped from V and 5 bases from J, the junction kept 11 bases outside the gene matches. The CDR3 is made up of 15 amino acids. The CDR3 region is CAIREPQGQQDTQYF. In nucleotides, the CDR3 is TGTGCCATCAGGGAACCACAGGGGCAGCAAGATACGCAGTATTTT.

V is TRBV25-1 and J is TRBJ1-4; 8 nucleotides line up with TRBD1. With 5 bases clipped from V and 5 bases from J, the junction kept 7 bases outside the gene matches. Germline values: CDR1 MGHDK, CDR2 SYGVNS. The CDR3 sequence is 15 residues long. The CDR3 here is CASSIRTGLNEKLFF. The CDR3 DNA sequence: TGTGCCAGCAGTATTAGGACAGGGCTAAATGAAAAACTGTTTTTT.

The rearrangement uses TRBV14 and TRBJ1-2, with D uncertain. The germline V gene has CDR1 SGHDN and CDR2 FVKESK. This CDR3 spans 13 amino acids. Trimming left V 2 bases short and J 4 bases short, with 8 bases between. CDR3 DNA: TGTGCCAGCAGCCAACTAACCCTCTATGGCTACACCTTC. Residues: CASSQLTLYGYTF.

The gene calls are TRBV6-1 and TRBJ1-2; 7 nucleotides agree with TRBD1. V was pared by 5 bases and J by 5 bases, with 11 bases of the junction left unmatched. Germline lookup yields CDR1 MNHNS and CDR2 SASEGT. This CDR3 region has 15 residues. CDR3 DNA: TGTGCCAGCAGTTCAGGGTCGGGACAGATTTATGGCTACACCTTC. Its translation: CASSSGSGQIYGYTF.

The chain couples TRBV7-2 to TRBJ1-1, with a possible D match to TRBD1 (6 bases). Germline CDR1 reads SGHTA; CDR2 reads FQGNSA. Trimming shortened V by 5 bases and J by 3 bases, and 16 bases separated the two germline ends. The CDR3 spans 15 residues. CDR3 nucleotide sequence: TGTGCCAGCAGCCCACAGGGTACTACGTACACTGAAGCTTTCTTT. This encodes CASSPQGTTYTEAFF.

The chain has TRBV7-9 and TRBJ2-1; TRBD2 matches at 7 bases. The junction had 1 base not matched to a gene; V was cut back by 3 bases and J by 8 bases. Germline CDR1 is SEHNR and CDR2 is FQNEAQ (reference sequence). There are 12 residues in the CDR3. The CDR3 DNA follows: TGTGCCAGCAGCTTTCGGGGGGATGAGCAGTTCTTC. Its protein is CASSFRGDEQFF.

This chain joins TRBV6-2 or TRBV6-3 and TRBJ2-7; D is possibly TRBD1 (5 bases). The germline V and J ends were trimmed by 5 bases and 2 bases, with 10 bases remaining between them. Germline loops: CDR1 MNHEY, CDR2 SVGEGT. CDR3 length: 13 residues. CDR3 residues: CASSGAHPYEQYV. The CDR3 DNA reads as TGTGCCAGCAGTGGGGCGCATCCCTACGAGCAGTACGTC.

The chain combines TRBV6-2 or TRBV6-3 with TRBJ1-1, with 11 bases aligning to TRBD1. The CDR3 is made up of 16 amino acids. The germline gives CDR1 MNHEY, CDR2 SVGEGT. With V trimmed by 6 bases and J by 4 bases, 10 bases remained unmatched. CDR3: CASSSRTGGFSTEAFF. For the CDR3, the DNA is TGTGCCAGCAGCTCCCGGACAGGGGGCTTCTCCACTGAAGCTTTCTTT.

The rearrangement links TRBV27 to TRBJ1-2; 8 bases align to TRBD1. Trimming took 4 bases from V and 4 from J; bases not matched to a gene: 11. The length of the CDR3 is 16 residues. The germline gives CDR1 MNHEY, CDR2 SMNVEV (reference sequence). CDR3 protein: CASSSNSGGAGYGYTF. DNA of the CDR3: TGTGCCAGCAGTTCCAATTCAGGGGGCGCGGGCTATGGCTACACCTTC.

This clone has a single count. The chain links TRBV14 to TRBJ1-2; D may be TRBD1 (6 bases). The CDR3 extends over 14 amino acids. Per germline, CDR1 SGHDN and CDR2 FVKESK. V was pared by 1 base and J by 6 bases, with 12 bases between. CDR3 in amino acids: CASSQVQGHNGYTF. CDR3 bases: TGTGCCAGCAGCCAAGTACAGGGCCATAATGGCTACACCTTC. Filled out from reference TRBV14 and TRBJ1-2, the complete variable domain reads EAGVTQFPSHSVIEKGQTVTLRCDPISGHDNLYWYRRVMGKEIKFLLHFVKESKQDESGMPNNRFLAERTGGTYSTLKVQPAELEDSGVYFCASSQVQGHNGYTFGSGTRLTVV.

The V and J genes are TRBV6-5 and TRBJ1-6; no reliable D call. Germline-derived CDR1 and CDR2 are MNHEY and SVGAGI. Trimming shortened V by 5 bases and J by 6 bases, and 11 bases separated the two germline ends. This CDR3 has 14 residues. For the CDR3, the DNA is TGTGCCAGCAGTCGCCGGGAGATTAATTCACCCCTCCACTTT. Translating it yields CASSRREINSPLHF.

This sequence joins TRBV18 and TRBJ2-7; 8 bases line up with TRBD2. In germline, CDR1 is KGHSH, CDR2 LQKENI. This CDR3 is 16 amino acids long. The J segment lost 2 bases and the V segment lost 1 base, leaving 7 bases of the junction unmatched. The CDR3: CASSPQSGRGTYEQYF. The CDR3 bases are TGTGCCAGCTCACCACAGTCCGGGAGGGGAACCTACGAGCAGTACTTC. Variable domain in full (rest from reference TRBV18 and TRBJ2-7): NAGVMQNPRHLVRRRGQEARLRCSPMKGHSHVYWYRQLPEEGLKFMVYLQKENIIDESGMPKERFSAEFPKEGPSILRIQQVVRGDSAAYFCASSPQSGRGTYEQYFGPGTRLTVT.

This chain links TRBV19 with TRBJ1-2; D not resolved. In germline, CDR1 is LNHDA, CDR2 SQIVND (reference sequence). The CDR3 has 13 residues. Trimming took off 3 bases at V and 2 bases at J, with 7 bases between the two ends. This CDR3 is CASSMRQNYGYTF. As DNA, the CDR3 is TGTGCCAGTAGTATGAGGCAGAACTATGGCTACACCTTC.